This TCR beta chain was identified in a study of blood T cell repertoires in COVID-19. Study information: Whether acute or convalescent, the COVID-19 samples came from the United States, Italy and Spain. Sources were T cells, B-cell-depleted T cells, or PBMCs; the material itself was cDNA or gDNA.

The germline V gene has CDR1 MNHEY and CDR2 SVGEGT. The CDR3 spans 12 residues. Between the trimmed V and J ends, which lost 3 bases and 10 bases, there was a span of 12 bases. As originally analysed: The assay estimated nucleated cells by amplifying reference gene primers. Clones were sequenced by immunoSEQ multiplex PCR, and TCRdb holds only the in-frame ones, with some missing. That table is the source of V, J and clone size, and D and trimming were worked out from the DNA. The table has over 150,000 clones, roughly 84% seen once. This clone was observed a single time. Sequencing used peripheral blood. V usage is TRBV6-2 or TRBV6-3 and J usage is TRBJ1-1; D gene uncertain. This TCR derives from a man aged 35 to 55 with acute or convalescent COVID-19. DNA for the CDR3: TGTGCCAGCAGTTATCGCGCGGGGAGAGCTTTCTTT. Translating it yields CASSYRAGRAFF.